This is a list of T cell receptor beta chains from one sample in a study of vaccination effects on CD4 cells after COVID-19. Measured with immunoSEQ multiplex PCR; TCRdb has only the in-frame clones, and not every one. The sample records tens of thousands of clones, about three quarters being singletons. Their recognized antigens are unknown. Sequences were derived from CD4+ T cells from PBMCs cultured with HCoV-229E spike peptides, sampled before COVID-19 vaccination. The receptors originated from a human donor who received a COVID-19 vaccine. The CDR3 runs from the conserved cysteine through the conserved F or W. The D gene is left open where the match is weak. Some rows mark clone size as missing; the rest say once, few, many or name a class of expanded clone.

CASSQDGSAGWDTQYF	TGCGCCAGCAGCCAAGACGGCAGTGCGGGATGGGATACCCAGTACTTC	16	-	TRBV4-1	TRBJ2-5	few
CASSPDRESGANVLTF	TGTGCCAGCTCACCAGACAGGGAATCTGGGGCCAACGTCCTGACTTTC	16	TRBD1	TRBV18	TRBJ2-6	-
CASSPTSGDSKTQYF	TGTGCCAGCAGTCCAACCTCGGGGGATTCGAAGACCCAGTACTTC	15	-	TRBV2	TRBJ2-5	-
CASSVIPQGFYGYTF	TGTGCCAGCAGCGTAATCCCACAGGGTTTCTATGGCTACACCTTC	15	-	TRBV9	TRBJ1-2	-
CASSVESSGSYNEQFF	TGTGCCAGCAGCGTAGAGTCTAGCGGATCTTACAATGAGCAGTTCTTC	16	TRBD2	TRBV9	TRBJ2-1	-
CASSVTGLVETQYF	TGTGCCAGTAGCGTAACGGGGCTAGTAGAGACCCAGTACTTC	14	-	TRBV19	TRBJ2-5	-
CASSLAPSISYEQYF	TGCGCCAGCAGCTTGGCACCATCAATCTCCTACGAGCAGTACTTC	15	-	TRBV5-1	TRBJ2-7	-
CASSPTTQGRTEAFF	TGTGCCAGCTCACCTACAACACAGGGACGAACTGAAGCTTTCTTT	15	-	TRBV18	TRBJ1-1	-
CASSLEGASYNEQFF	TGTGCCAGCAGCTTAGAGGGAGCTTCTTACAATGAGCAGTTCTTC	15	-	TRBV11-3	TRBJ2-1	-
CASSFGPHTDTQYF	TGTGCCAGCAGTTTTGGGCCTCACACAGATACGCAGTATTTT	14	-	TRBV27	TRBJ2-3	-
CASRYGEGNYGYTF	TGTGCCAGCAGATACGGGGAGGGAAACTATGGCTACACCTTC	14	-	TRBV6-5	TRBJ1-2	-
CASSEYLPPQYTF	TGTGCCAGCAGTGAATACCTTCCCCCACAGTACACCTTC	13	-	TRBV2	TRBJ1-2	-
CASSDPQGRWETQYF	TGTGCCAGCAGTGACCCACAGGGAAGGTGGGAGACCCAGTACTTC	15	-	TRBV6-1	TRBJ2-5	few
CASNPNGFYEQYF	TGTGCCAGCAACCCTAACGGCTTCTACGAGCAGTACTTC	13	-	TRBV2	TRBJ2-7	few
CASSPILAGGPKETQYF	TGCGCCAGCAGCCCCATACTAGCGGGGGGGCCTAAGGAGACCCAGTACTTC	17	TRBD2	TRBV4-1	TRBJ2-5	once
CASSLLGLAGYEQYF	TGTGCCAGCAGCCTCTTGGGACTAGCAGGGTACGAGCAGTACTTC	15	TRBD2	TRBV5-6	TRBJ2-7	few
CASSRRLGQNNEQFF	TGTGCCAGCTCACGGAGGCTGGGACAGAACAATGAGCAGTTCTTC	15	TRBD1	TRBV18	TRBJ2-1	once
CASRGRDRVGEAFF	TGTGCCAGCAGGGGCCGGGACAGGGTGGGTGAAGCTTTCTTT	14	TRBD1	TRBV25-1	TRBJ1-1	-
CATSRESGNGYTF	TGTGCCACCAGCAGAGAGTCAGGTAATGGCTACACCTTC	13	-	TRBV15	TRBJ1-2	-
CASSPRDRGLDLETQYF	TGCGCCAGCAGCCCCCGGGACAGGGGGCTCGATCTGGAGACCCAGTACTTC	17	TRBD1	TRBV5-1	TRBJ2-5	once
CASSQLGQETQYF	TGTGCCAGCAGCCAACTAGGACAAGAGACCCAGTACTTC	13	-	TRBV3-1/TRBV3-2	TRBJ2-5	few
CASGPGHGNTIYF	TGCGCCAGCGGACCGGGACATGGAAACACCATATATTTT	13	-	TRBV5-1	TRBJ1-3	-
CASSRGVENTEAFF	TGTGCCAGCAGTCGCGGGGTTGAGAACACTGAAGCTTTCTTT	14	-	TRBV5-6	TRBJ1-1	once
CASSVSWTSGSYEQFF	TGTGCCAGCAGCGTATCATGGACTAGCGGGAGTTATGAGCAGTTCTTC	16	TRBD2	TRBV5-5	TRBJ2-1	-
CAISRGGNTEAFF	TGTGCCATCAGTAGAGGGGGGAACACTGAAGCTTTCTTT	13	-	TRBV10-3	TRBJ1-1	few
CASSFDRKETQYF	TGCGCCAGCAGCTTTGACCGGAAAGAGACCCAGTACTTC	13	-	TRBV5-1	TRBJ2-5	-
CASSSSGGAGGETQYF	TGTGCCAGCAGCTCAAGCGGGGGGGCCGGAGGCGAGACCCAGTACTTC	16	TRBD2	TRBV7-9	TRBJ2-5	-
CASSPQLGPLYNNSPLHF	TGTGCCAGCAGCCCCCAGTTGGGGCCTCTGTATAATAATTCACCCCTCCACTTT	18	-	TRBV9	TRBJ1-6	once
CASSLRWDRAQETQYF	TGTGCCAGCAGCCTTAGATGGGACAGGGCACAAGAGACCCAGTACTTC	16	TRBD1	TRBV7-8	TRBJ2-5	-
CASSQDLSRGYGYTF	TGTGCCAGCAGCCAAGATCTGAGCAGGGGGTATGGCTACACCTTC	15	TRBD1	TRBV3-1/TRBV3-2	TRBJ1-2	-
CASSFGSSNTEAFF	TGTGCCAGCAGCTTCGGCAGTTCCAACACTGAAGCTTTCTTT	14	-	TRBV11-2	TRBJ1-1	-
CASRDSGSVTGELFF	TGTGCCAGTAGGGATAGCGGGAGCGTCACCGGGGAGCTGTTTTTT	15	TRBD2	TRBV19	TRBJ2-2	-
CASSQDAVNSPGDTQYF	TGCGCCAGCAGCCAAGATGCGGTGAATAGCCCGGGAGATACGCAGTATTTT	17	-	TRBV4-1	TRBJ2-3	-
CASSSRDAYEQYF	TGTGCCAGTAGTAGCAGGGACGCCTACGAGCAGTACTTC	13	-	TRBV19	TRBJ2-7	-
CASSSRQGSQPQHF	TGTGCCAGCAGCTCCCGCCAGGGGAGTCAGCCCCAGCATTTT	14	-	TRBV5-8	TRBJ1-5	-
CASSSRQGPYGYTF	TGTGCCAGCAGCTCAAGACAGGGCCCATATGGCTACACCTTC	14	TRBD1	TRBV5-4	TRBJ1-2	few
CASIIHHNSPLHF	TGTGCCAGCATCATACATCATAATTCACCCCTCCACTTT	13	-	TRBV3-1/TRBV3-2	TRBJ1-6	-
CASGPGGTSSYNEQFF	TGTGCCAGTGGACCGGGGGGGACGAGCTCCTACAATGAGCAGTTCTTC	16	TRBD2	TRBV19	TRBJ2-1	once
CASRGTVQETQYF	TGTGCCAGCAGGGGGACAGTACAAGAGACCCAGTACTTC	13	TRBD1	TRBV6-5	TRBJ2-5	once
CASSWGLAGYEQYF	TGCGCCAGCAGCTGGGGACTAGCGGGCTACGAGCAGTACTTC	14	TRBD2	TRBV5-1	TRBJ2-7	-
CASNGGSYEQYF	TGTGCCAGCAACGGGGGGTCCTACGAGCAGTACTTC	12	TRBD2	TRBV7-9	TRBJ2-7	-
CASRIAGGVSGELFF	TGCGCCAGCAGAATAGCGGGAGGGGTGTCCGGGGAGCTGTTTTTT	15	TRBD2	TRBV5-1	TRBJ2-2	-
CASSQVETQYF	TGTGCCAGCAGCCAAGTAGAGACCCAGTACTTC	11	-	TRBV3-1/TRBV3-2	TRBJ2-5	-